Described below is a single T cell receptor beta chain sequence and its context. This sample is part of a study of blood T cell repertoires in COVID-19. At the level of the study: Sites in the United States, Italy and Spain provided acute and convalescent COVID-19 samples. PBMCs, B-cell-depleted T cells, or T cells provided the cDNA or gDNA that made up the material.

In the original workflow: Amplified reference gene primers provided the basis for estimating nucleated cell counts. The repertoire was sequenced with immunoSEQ multiplex PCR; TCRdb's copy has only in-frame clones and lacks some. V and J calls plus clone size are reproduced from that table; the DNA served to infer D and trimming. The table records about 35,000 clones, about 83% of them present only once. CDR3 size: 16 residues. The V segment lost 2 bases and the J segment 3 bases; nucleotides outside the gene matches: 5. The V gene's germline CDR1 is SGHTA and CDR2 FQGNSA. The chain combines TRBV7-2 with TRBJ2-2; 8 bases line up with TRBD1. Sequenced sample: peripheral blood. This sequence originates from a man in his forties or fifties with acute or convalescent COVID-19. The CDR3 region is CASSLLQGVDTGELFF. The CDR3 bases are TGTGCCAGCAGCTTATTACAGGGGGTTGACACCGGGGAGCTGTTTTTT.